The clone carrying this T cell receptor beta chain was seen only a few times. Its antigen is not identified. The germline V gene encodes CDR1 SGHVS and CDR2 FQNEAQ. The CDR3 is 16 amino acids. V was cut by 4 bases and J by 3 bases, with 17 bases left in between. In TCRdb, the 5' RACE reads were re-called with MiXCR into one record per CDR3 protein. The sample records 1.5 million to 2 million distinct CDR3 sequences, about 32% being singletons. These data belong to a study of identical twins. General study points: For zero-insertion analyses, partial confounding could come from invariant MAIT and iNKT cells. With abundant cord blood beta clonotypes, insertions were fewer; memory repertoires showed no such pattern.

The sequenced material came from cord blood. The gene calls are TRBV7-8 and TRBJ2-3; maybe TRBD2 (6 bases). The origin of this receptor is a newborn girl in good health. The CDR3, as DNA: TGTGCCAGCAGCTCGACCTCAATAGCGGAGACAGATACGCAGTATTTT. Translated: CASSSTSIAETDTQYF. Full variable domain (rest looked up from reference TRBV7-8 and TRBJ2-3): GAGVSQSPRYKVAKRGQDVALRCDPISGHVSLFWYQQALGQGPEFLTYFQNEAQLDKSGLPSDRFFAERPEGSVSTLKIQRTQQEDSAVYLCASSSTSIAETDTQYFGPGTRLTVL.